The next 25 T cell receptor beta chains were all read from a single sample in a study of shared clonotypes between healthy human individuals. The protocol was immunoSEQ multiplex PCR, while the TCRdb copy is restricted to in-frame clones and leaves out a portion. The sample consists of approximately 700,000 clones, 60% to 75% of them appearing once. Material for sequencing was memory CD4+ T cells sorted from blood. Subset specified: CD45RA-negative fraction. The receptor set was obtained from a woman aged 25 to 39 in good health.

The chain uses TRBV5-1 and TRBJ1-4, with 7 bases identical to TRBD1. Germline-derived CDR1 and CDR2 are SGHRS and YFSETQ. The trim removed 4 bases at V and 7 bases at J, leaving 10 bases unmatched. This CDR3 is 15 amino acids long. CDR3 amino acids: CASSKGTVGTEKLFF. The CDR3 DNA is TGCGCCAGCAGCAAAGGGACAGTTGGGACTGAAAAACTGTTTTTT. Complete variable domain (other parts from reference TRBV5-1 and TRBJ1-4): KAGVTQTPRYLIKTRGQQVTLSCSPISGHRSVSWYQQTPGQGLQFLFEYFSETQRNKGNFPGRFSGRQFSNSRSEMNVSTLELGDSALYLCASSKGTVGTEKLFFGSGTQLSVL.

Note on this clone: In the same sample, other DNA sequences code for this CDR3. The V call is TRBV19, the J call TRBJ2-7; D may correspond to TRBD1 or TRBD2 (5 bases each). This CDR3 has 12 amino acids. CDR1 LNHDA and CDR2 SQIVND come from the germline V gene (reference sequence). Trimming removed 1 base at V and 5 bases at J, with 6 bases between. For the CDR3, the DNA is TGTGCCAGTAGTATAGCGGGGCACGAGCAGTACTTC. It translates to CASSIAGHEQYF.

The V call is TRBV5-6, the J call TRBJ1-2, with a possible D match to TRBD1 (6 bases). With 1 base removed from V and 5 bases from J, the gap between germline ends came to 15 bases. This CDR3 region has 15 residues. Germline-derived CDR1 and CDR2 are SGHDT and YYEEEE. This CDR3 reads CASSLPGQGSYGYTF. CDR3 sequence (DNA): TGTGCCAGCAGCTTGCCGGGACAAGGCTCTTATGGCTACACCTTC.

This clone was recorded a few times. V and J are TRBV2 and TRBJ1-2; D call uncertain. The CDR3 has 11 residues. V was clipped by 3 bases and J by 14 bases, with 13 bases between them. CDR1 SNHLY and CDR2 FYNNEI come from the germline V gene. The CDR3 is CASSEEAGPTF. As DNA, the CDR3 is TGTGCCAGCAGTGAGGAGGCCGGCCCTACCTTC.

The chain recombines TRBV6-4 with TRBJ2-3; D ambiguous. Germline CDR1 is MRHNA and CDR2 is SNTAGT. CDR3 length equals 14 residues. V was pared by 2 bases and J by 2 bases, with 8 bases between. This CDR3 is CASSDGPSTDTQYF. DNA of the CDR3: TGTGCCAGCAGTGACGGTCCTTCCACAGATACGCAGTATTTT.

This clone has more than one count but fewer than ten. The chain links TRBV10-1 to TRBJ1-3; unclear D gene. The CDR3 is 15 residues long. The V gene's germline CDR1 is WNHNN and CDR2 SYGVQD (reference sequence). V lost 7 bases, J lost 1 base, and 14 bases lay in between. This chain's CDR3 is CASTHETYSGNTIYF. DNA for the CDR3: TGCGCCAGCACCCACGAGACATATTCTGGAAACACCATATATTTT.

This sequence joins TRBV5-1 and TRBJ2-3; 12 bases line up with TRBD2. J gave up 6 bases and V 3 bases, and 5 bases lay outside the gene matches. From germline, CDR1 is SGHRS and CDR2 YFSETQ. There are 15 residues in the CDR3. CDR3 sequence (DNA): TGCGCCAGCAGCTCGACTAGCGGGAGCGGGGATACGCAGTATTTT. Its translation: CASSSTSGSGDTQYF.

V and J are TRBV25-1 and TRBJ2-7; the D gene is possibly TRBD2 (6 bases). The CDR3 length is 15 residues. With 8 bases removed from V and 2 bases from J, the gap between germline ends came to 19 bases. Germline values: CDR1 MGHDK, CDR2 SYGVNS. The CDR3 DNA reads TGTGCCAGCCAAGCGGATGCGGGACCCACCTACGAGCAGTACTTC. Amino acids: CASQADAGPTYEQYF.

This chain connects TRBV6-6 to TRBJ2-3; TRBD2 might be the D (6 bases). V dropped 6 bases and J dropped 6 bases, with 22 bases sitting between them. Germline lookup yields CDR1 MNHNY and CDR2 SVGAGI (reference sequence). CDR3 length: 16 residues. CDR3 bases: TGTGCCAGCAGCCCTCCGGCGGGGTGGAAGAGTGATACGCAGTATTTT. It specifies CASSPPAGWKSDTQYF.

Only a few counts were recorded for this clone. The chain has TRBV5-1 and TRBJ1-2; a possible D gene is TRBD1 (6 bases). This CDR3 has 14 residues. Germline values: CDR1 SGHRS, CDR2 YFSETQ. Trimming removed 2 bases at V and 7 bases at J, with 15 bases between. CDR3 in amino acids: CASSFSGGQIGYTF. The CDR3 DNA reads as TGCGCCAGCAGCTTCTCTGGGGGGCAGATTGGCTACACCTTC.

The chain joins TRBV29-1 to TRBJ1-4; D remains ambiguous. Deletions cut 4 bases from V and 3 bases from J, with 3 bases between. This CDR3 is 11 amino acids long. The germline gives CDR1 SQVTM, CDR2 ANQGSEA. CDR3 DNA: TGCAGCGTTGGTTCTAATGAAAAACTGTTTTTT. It specifies CSVGSNEKLFF.

The chain combines TRBV5-6 with TRBJ1-4; D is uncertain. Germline V CDR1 and CDR2: SGHDT, YYEEEE. V was trimmed by 0 bases and J by 1 base, leaving 10 bases between them. This CDR3 region has 16 residues. The CDR3 DNA follows: TGTGCCAGCAGCTTGGCCCCGGGAAGAACTAATGAAAAACTGTTTTTT. This sequence encodes CASSLAPGRTNEKLFF.

The chain joins TRBV28 to TRBJ2-7, with D unclear. Germline V gene sequence: CDR1 MDHEN, CDR2 SYDVKM. With 3 bases removed from V and 0 bases from J, the gap between germline ends came to 9 bases. The CDR3 sequence is 14 residues long. The CDR3 sequence is CASSFWVVSYEQYF. Here the CDR3 DNA reads TGTGCCAGCAGTTTTTGGGTGGTCTCCTACGAGCAGTACTTC.

The count of this clone is one. This chain connects TRBV4-1 to TRBJ1-4; maybe TRBD1 (6 bases). CDR1 MGHRA and CDR2 YSYEKL come from the germline V gene. Deletions cut 4 bases from V and 3 bases from J, with 15 bases between. The length of the CDR3 is 16 residues. CDR3 DNA: TGCGCCAGCAGCCTCTCAGGCGGGACACCTAATGAAAAACTGTTTTTT. It codes for CASSLSGGTPNEKLFF.

The gene calls are TRBV5-1 and TRBJ1-1; D gene uncertain. The CDR3 is 15 amino acids. CDR1 is SGHRS, CDR2 YFSETQ, per germline. Trimming stripped 4 bases from V and 0 bases from J, with 13 bases between. The CDR3 spells CASSIWPPMNTEAFF. The CDR3 nucleotides read TGCGCCAGCAGCATATGGCCGCCTATGAACACTGAAGCTTTCTTT.

With regard to this clone: Other DNA sequences in this sample translate to the same CDR3. The chain uses TRBV2 and TRBJ2-2; D call uncertain. Trimming cost V 1 base and J 5 bases, with 11 bases left between them. The CDR3 runs to 15 residues. Germline CDR1 SNHLY, CDR2 FYNNEI. The CDR3 nucleotides read TGTGCCAGCAGTGAAGAAGCAGGCGGAACCGGGGAGCTGTTTTTT. Its protein product is CASSEEAGGTGELFF.

CDR3 protein: CASTKRGAYGYTF. In DNA, the CDR3 is TGTGCCAGCACCAAACGGGGGGCCTATGGCTACACCTTC. The J gene is TRBJ1-2, the V gene TRBV9; D possibly corresponds to TRBD1 (6 bases). Deletions cut 6 bases from V and 4 bases from J, with 13 bases between. CDR3 length: 13 residues. Germline values: CDR1 SGDLS, CDR2 YYNGEE.

The gene calls are TRBV5-6 and TRBJ1-2, with D perhaps TRBD1 (5 bases). The CDR3 totals 12 residues. CDR1 and CDR2 from the germline V gene are SGHDT and YYEEEE. The V and J ends lost 2 bases and 4 bases respectively, with 6 bases between them. Here the CDR3 reads CASSFGTYGYTF. The CDR3 bases are TGTGCCAGCAGCTTCGGGACCTATGGCTACACCTTC. Filled out from reference TRBV5-6 and TRBJ1-2, the complete variable domain reads DAGVTQSPTHLIKTRGQQVTLRCSPKSGHDTVSWYQQALGQGPQFIFQYYEEEERQRGNFPDRFSGHQFPNYSSELNVNALLLGDSALYLCASSFGTYGYTFGSGTRLTVV.

The CDR3 spells CASSTGQGPYEQYF. In DNA, the CDR3 is TGTGCCAGCAGCACCGGACAGGGCCCCTACGAGCAGTACTTC. The chain couples TRBV11-2 to TRBJ2-7; 8 nucleotides align to TRBD1. Germline CDR1 and CDR2: SGHAT and FQNNGV. J was trimmed by 2 bases and V by 5 bases; bases with no gene match: 5. CDR3 length equals 14 residues.

The chain combines TRBV10-3 with TRBJ2-7; 13 bases are shared with TRBD2. The CDR3 extends over 15 amino acids. The V gene's germline CDR1 is ENHRY and CDR2 SYGVKD. V trimming: 6 bases; J trimming: 5 bases; junction bases outside the gene matches: 7. CDR3 coding DNA: TGTGCCATCAGCGAACTAGCGGGAGGGCCCAACGAGCAGTACTTC. Amino acid sequence: CAISELAGGPNEQYF.

The V and J genes are TRBV21-1 and TRBJ1-1; TRBD1, the D gene given by the table, was not confirmed from the DNA. TRBV21-1 is a pseudogene. There are 18 residues in the CDR3. In DNA form, the CDR3 reads TGTGCCAGCAGCAAAGAGAAAGGACAGCTCCTTCTGAACACTGAAGCTTTCTTT. As protein: CASSKEKGQLLLNTEAFF.

Only a few counts were recorded for this clone. The chain combines TRBV30 with TRBJ2-1; 8 bases fit TRBD2. The CDR3 runs to 15 residues. Unmatched junction bases numbered 6, after V lost 5 bases and J lost 0 bases. The germline V gene encodes CDR1 GTSNPN and CDR2 SVGIG (reference sequence). In DNA form, the CDR3 reads TGTGCCTGGTGTAGCGGGGTAAGCTCCTACAATGAGCAGTTCTTC. This sequence encodes CAWCSGVSSYNEQFF.

This sequence joins TRBV5-1 and TRBJ2-3, with D unclear. The CDR3 has 17 amino acids. The V and J ends lost 0 bases and 2 bases respectively, with 16 bases between them. In germline, CDR1 is SGHRS, CDR2 YFSETQ. The CDR3 DNA is TGCGCCAGCAGCTTGGAGGGCGATAGTCTAATCACAGATACGCAGTATTTT. It codes for CASSLEGDSLITDTQYF.

This chain uses TRBV5-8 with TRBJ2-1; D ambiguous. CDR1 and CDR2 (germline): SGHTS, YDEGEE. The CDR3 contains 11 residues. The ends were cut back, 1 base at V and 8 bases at J, with 4 bases in the middle. CDR3 sequence: CASSLRYEQFF. The CDR3 nucleotides read TGTGCCAGCAGCTTGCGGTATGAGCAGTTCTTC.

The V gene is TRBV7-3, the J gene TRBJ2-2, with TRBD2 identical over 10 bases. This CDR3 is built from 15 residues. CDR1 is SGHTA, CDR2 FQGTGA, per germline. V gave up 2 bases and J gave up 6 bases; unmatched junction bases: 3. The chain's CDR3 is CASSLSSGSSGELFF. For the CDR3, the DNA is TGTGCCAGCAGCTTATCTAGCGGGAGCTCCGGGGAGCTGTTTTTT.